The entry that follows covers one T cell receptor (beta chain) sequence. Its antigen remains unidentified. No much larger clone exists at a distance of one base, and base qualities are not known. This entry belongs to a study of blood T cell repertoires in COVID-19 (dated by TCRdb to the early 2020s). In terms of the full investigation: Samples from collaborators originated in the United States, Italy and Spain and spanned both the acute and convalescent phases of COVID-19. Sample metadata almost always included a de-identified subject ID, COVID-19 status, age in years and sex. The repertoires were released in a freely available public database meant as a resource for research on the immune response to SARS-CoV-2. Samples were obtained from the ongoing ImmuneRACE study (first 160 participants) and from roughly 1,300 subjects provided by 6 global collaborators. Subjects who had been exposed to COVID-19, were actively infected with it, or had recovered from it provided the deeply sampled blood TCRbeta repertoires that made up the dataset. The prospective study material was composed of cDNA or gDNA derived from T cells, B-cell-depleted T cells, or PBMCs. Where HLA class I and class II types were available, the types were taken from metadata supplied by the sample provider, not from assay-based typing.

Each collaborating institution followed its own protocols to collect whole blood in K2EDTA tubes. For TCRbeta analysis, collaborators shipped samples as frozen whole blood, isolated PBMCs, or DNA extracted from either of those sample types. TCRbeta CDR3 regions were amplified from genomic DNA using the immunoSEQ Assay, a bias-controlled multiplex PCR. The paper's processing steps were these. Within the assay, amplification of reference gene primers was used to estimate how many nucleated cells each sample contained. Sequence reads were collapsed and filtered to measure the absolute abundance of every unique TCRbeta CDR3 rearrangement. For each sample, productive Simpson clonality was calculated as the square root of Simpson's diversity index across productive rearrangements. Imported from immuneACCESS, the table was reduced by TCRdb to in-frame sequences with V and J called. These copies leave out some clones; in studies compared against another copy, an unresolved V gene accounts for under half, and the cause of the remainder is not known. V and J calls and clone size come straight from that table; D and trimming were deduced from the DNA. For this sample the table gives about 81,000 clones, of which about 95% were detected only once. Jointly, the top ten make up less than 5% of the sample.

Trimming at the junction amounts to 1 base on V and 9 bases on J, and the germline ends lie 10 bases apart. The CDR3 goes from the cysteine to the phenylalanine over 13 residues. Only the CDR3 region is kept as DNA, spanning 39 bases read in frame from base 1. CDR1 and CDR2 are read off the germline V gene as SGHVS and FNYEAQ. The study at large found these results: The quantity of clinical and demographic metadata differed by source and by participant and was supplied without curation.

Sequencing used peripheral blood. This clonotype was obtained from a human donor with active COVID-19. The donor label of this sample is uncertain. The chain uses TRBV7-6 and TRBJ2-4, and the D gene may be TRBD1, 5 bases matching. The nucleotide sequence is TGTGCCAGCAGCTTAGAGCAGGGAAGCATTCAGTACTTC. It encodes CASSLEQGSIQYF.